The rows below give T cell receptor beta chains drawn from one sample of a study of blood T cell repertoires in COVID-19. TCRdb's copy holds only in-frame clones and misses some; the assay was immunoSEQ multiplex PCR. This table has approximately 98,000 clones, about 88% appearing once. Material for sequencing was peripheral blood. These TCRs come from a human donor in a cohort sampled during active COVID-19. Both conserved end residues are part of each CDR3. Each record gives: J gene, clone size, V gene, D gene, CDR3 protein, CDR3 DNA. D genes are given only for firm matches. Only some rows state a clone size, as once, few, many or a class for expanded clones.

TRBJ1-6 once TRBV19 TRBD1 CASSDRGSSYNSPLHF TGTGCCAGTAGCGACAGGGGAAGCTCCTATAATTCACCCCTCCACTTT
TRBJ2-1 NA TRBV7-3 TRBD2 CASRLSGRADSYNEQFF TGTGCCAGCAGACTAAGCGGGAGGGCCGACTCCTACAATGAGCAGTTCTTC
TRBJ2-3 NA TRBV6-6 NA CATTDHRDSTDTQYF TGTGCCACCACAGATCACAGGGATAGCACAGATACGCAGTATTTT
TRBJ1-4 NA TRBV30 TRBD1 CAWRQGGAGEKLFF TGTGCCTGGCGACAGGGGGGAGCGGGGGAAAAACTGTTTTTT
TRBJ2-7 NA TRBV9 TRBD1 CASSVSPGQGAVQYF TGTGCCAGCAGCGTAAGCCCGGGACAGGGGGCTGTGCAGTACTTC
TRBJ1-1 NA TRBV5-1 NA CASSLEGHLNTEAFF TGCGCCAGCAGCTTGGAAGGACACCTGAACACTGAAGCTTTCTTT
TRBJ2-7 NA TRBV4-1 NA CASSQGPTGENSYEQYF TGCGCCAGCAGCCAAGGCCCGACGGGGGAAAACTCCTACGAGCAGTACTTC
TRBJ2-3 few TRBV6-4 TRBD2 CASRGTSGSADTQYF TGTGCCAGCAGGGGTACTAGCGGGAGCGCAGATACGCAGTATTTT
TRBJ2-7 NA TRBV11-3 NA CASSTSRIHEQYF TGTGCCAGCAGCACCAGCAGGATCCACGAGCAGTACTTC
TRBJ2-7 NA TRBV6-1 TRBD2 CASSEFLSGGEQYF TGTGCCAGCAGTGAATTTCTATCGGGGGGGGAGCAGTACTTC
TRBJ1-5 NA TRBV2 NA CASALSGVTNQPQHF TGTGCCAGCGCCCTGTCGGGAGTTACTAATCAGCCCCAGCATTTT
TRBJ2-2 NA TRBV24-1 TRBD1 CATRGTDTGELFF TGTGCCACCAGGGGGACAGACACCGGGGAGCTGTTTTTT
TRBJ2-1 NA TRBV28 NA CASSLSGYNEQFF TGTGCCAGCAGTTTATCAGGGTACAATGAGCAGTTCTTC
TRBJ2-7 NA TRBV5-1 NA CASSLEGHPSYEQYF TGCGCCAGCAGCTTGGAAGGACACCCCTCCTACGAGCAGTACTTC
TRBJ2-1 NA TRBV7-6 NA CASSSPWSKTYNEQFF TGTGCCAGCAGCTCCCCCTGGTCTAAAACCTACAATGAGCAGTTCTTC
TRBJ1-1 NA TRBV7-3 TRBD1 CASSLNPGQGEAFF TGTGCCAGCAGCTTAAATCCCGGACAGGGAGAAGCTTTCTTT
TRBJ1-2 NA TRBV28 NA CASSLAQGLRGYTF TGTGCCAGCAGTTTAGCCCAGGGACTTCGTGGCTACACCTTC
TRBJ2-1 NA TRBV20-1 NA CSASGLAFEQFF TGCAGTGCTAGTGGGCTAGCGTTCGAGCAGTTCTTC
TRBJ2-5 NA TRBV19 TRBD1 CASSRTGQGAETQYF TGTGCCAGTAGTCGCACGGGACAGGGGGCAGAGACCCAGTACTTC
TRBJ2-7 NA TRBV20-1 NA CSASMTGDTYEQYF TGCAGTGCTAGTATGACAGGCGATACCTACGAGCAGTACTTC
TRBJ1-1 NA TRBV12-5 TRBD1 CASGLVTGGARTEAFF TGTGCTAGTGGTTTGGTAACAGGGGGCGCAAGGACTGAAGCTTTCTTT
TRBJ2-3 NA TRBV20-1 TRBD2 CSASQGGSGGTDTQYF TGCAGTGCCAGTCAGGGAGGTAGCGGGGGCACAGATACGCAGTATTTT
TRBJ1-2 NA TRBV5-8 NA CASSPGGVYGYTF TGTGCCAGCAGCCCCGGGGGGGTCTATGGCTACACCTTC
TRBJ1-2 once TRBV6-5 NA CASRPLMRGYTF TGTGCCAGCAGGCCCCTCATGAGGGGCTACACCTTC
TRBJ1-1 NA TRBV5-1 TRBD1 CASSSTVGGAGTEAFF TGCGCCAGCAGCTCTACGGTAGGGGGCGCGGGCACTGAAGCTTTCTTT
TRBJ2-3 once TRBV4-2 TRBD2 CASSQDIQSSGGTDTQYF TGTGCCAGCAGCCAAGATATCCAATCTAGCGGGGGTACAGATACGCAGTATTTT
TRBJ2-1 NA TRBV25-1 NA CATGPLNNEQFF TGTGCCACAGGGCCGCTAAACAATGAGCAGTTCTTC